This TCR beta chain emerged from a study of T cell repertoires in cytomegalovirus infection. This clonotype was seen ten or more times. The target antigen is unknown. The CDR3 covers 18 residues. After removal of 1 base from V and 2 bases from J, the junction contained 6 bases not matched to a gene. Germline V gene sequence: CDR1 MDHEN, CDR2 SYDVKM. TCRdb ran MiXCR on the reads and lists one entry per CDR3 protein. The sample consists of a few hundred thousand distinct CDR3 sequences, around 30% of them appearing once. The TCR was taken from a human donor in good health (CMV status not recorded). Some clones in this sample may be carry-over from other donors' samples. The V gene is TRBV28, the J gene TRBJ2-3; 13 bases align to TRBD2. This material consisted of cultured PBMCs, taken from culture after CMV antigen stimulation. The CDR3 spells CASSLLGTSGEITDTQYF. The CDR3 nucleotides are TGTGCCAGCAGTTTATTGGGGACTAGCGGGGAGATCACAGATACGCAGTATTTT. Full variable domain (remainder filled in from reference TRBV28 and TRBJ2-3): DVKVTQSSRYLVKRTGEKVFLECVQDMDHENMFWYRQDPGLGLRLIYFSYDVKMKEKGDIPEGYSVSREKKERFSLILESASTNQTSMYLCASSLLGTSGEITDTQYFGPGTRLTVL.